These 17 T cell receptor beta chains were all obtained from the same sample, sequenced in a study of metastatic and nonmetastatic thyroid tumors (dated by TCRdb to about 2020). No treatment had been received by any patient before thyroid surgery. Libraries were made using PCR. TCRdb lists the instrument as Illumina HiSeq 4000. TCRdb handled the public reads itself, with Q25 trimming in fastp and clone calling in MiXCR, and kept productive beta chains. This sample holds roughly 34,000 clones; 30% to 40% were observed only once. The ten largest clones capture about 15% of the sample. Sequences were obtained from tumor tissue. Receptor source: a female donor with papillary thyroid cancer or a benign thyroid nodule (not recorded which). Some clones in this sample may be carry-over from other donors' samples.

This chain links TRBV9 with TRBJ2-1; D is unresolved. The V end was cut by 0 bases, the J end by 9 bases, with 10 bases between. The CDR3 length is 13 residues. Germline loops: CDR1 SGDLS, CDR2 YYNGEE. CDR3 loop: CASSVDPAGEQFF. In DNA, the CDR3 is TGTGCCAGCAGCGTAGACCCGGCAGGTGAGCAGTTCTTC.

J is TRBJ2-7 and V is TRBV6-1; 9 bases are a match to TRBD1. The CDR3 is made up of 15 amino acids. The ends lost 7 bases at V and 1 base at J; junction bases unmatched: 8. Germline V gene lookup returns CDR1 MNHNS and CDR2 SASEGT. Written as DNA, the CDR3 is TGTGCCAGCAACCCGGGACAGGGAGAATCCTACGAGCAGTACTTC. This sequence encodes CASNPGQGESYEQYF.

The chain joins TRBV4-1 to TRBJ2-1, with 9 bases aligning to TRBD2. V trimming: 1 base; J trimming: 7 bases; junction bases outside the gene matches: 8. There are 16 residues in the CDR3. The germline V gene has CDR1 MGHRA and CDR2 YSYEKL. CDR3 nucleotide sequence: TGCGCCAGCAGCCAAGGGAAAGGACTAGCGCGGAATGAGCAGTTCTTC. It yields the protein CASSQGKGLARNEQFF.

V and J are TRBV6-2 or TRBV6-3 and TRBJ2-7; 15 nucleotides agree with TRBD2. This CDR3 comprises 17 residues. CDR1 and CDR2 from the germline V gene are MNHEY and SVGEGT. Trimming removed 6 bases from V and 5 bases from J; junction bases left unmatched: 11. The CDR3 is CASRNGLAGGKINEQYF. The CDR3 bases are TGTGCCAGCAGAAACGGACTAGCGGGGGGGAAAATCAACGAGCAGTACTTC.

This clone was found a few times. The chain is built from TRBV6-1 and TRBJ2-5, with D perhaps matching TRBD1 (6 bases). V was pared by 8 bases and J by 3 bases, with 10 bases between. The CDR3 has 12 amino acids. The germline V gene has CDR1 MNHNS and CDR2 SASEGT. CDR3 in amino acids: CASGAGEETQYF. CDR3 in DNA: TGTGCCAGCGGGGCAGGGGAAGAGACCCAGTACTTC.

Only a few counts were recorded for this clone. The gene calls are TRBV20-1 and TRBJ2-7, with a possible D match to TRBD2 (6 bases). CDR1 and CDR2 (germline): DFQATT, SNEGSKA (reference sequence). The CDR3 contains 14 residues. V was clipped by 1 base and J by 0 bases, with 10 bases between them. CDR3 in amino acids: CSARGDGGSYEQYF. The CDR3 DNA is TGCAGTGCTAGAGGGGACGGGGGCTCCTACGAGCAGTACTTC.

This clone turned up a few times. One junction end disagrees with the germline gene, perhaps due to a read error. The chain has TRBV15 and TRBJ1-2, with no clear D. The CDR3 totals 15 residues. In germline, CDR1 is LNHNV, CDR2 YYDKDF (reference sequence). The CDR3 protein is CAASRDELRVEGYTF. CDR3 in DNA: TGTGCCGCCAGCAGAGATGAATTAAGGGTGGAAGGCTACACCTTC.

The chain employs TRBV12-3 or TRBV12-4 and TRBJ1-2; tentative D call: TRBD1 (5 bases). V was pared by 7 bases and J by 4 bases, with 19 bases between. The CDR3 is 15 amino acids. CDR3 in amino acids: CASTPYEGTPYGYTF. The DNA of the CDR3 is TGTGCCAGCACCCCCTACGAGGGGACTCCCTATGGCTACACCTTC.

This clone has at least ten counts. This rearrangement joins TRBV30 to TRBJ1-2, with 7 bases lining up with TRBD1. The trim removed 4 bases at V and 8 bases at J, leaving 7 bases unmatched. The CDR3 has 12 residues. The germline V gene has CDR1 GTSNPN and CDR2 SVGIG (reference sequence). The CDR3 region has the DNA TGTGCCTGGAAGGGCTCAGGGGGAGGCTACACCTTC. Translation: CAWKGSGGGYTF.

The table lists this clone with a few counts. V is TRBV6-2 or TRBV6-3 and J is TRBJ1-6; TRBD1 matches at 9 bases. V shed 6 bases, J shed 0 bases, and the junction held 3 bases outside the gene matches. The CDR3 runs to 16 residues. Germline CDR1 and CDR2: MNHEY and SVGEGT. The CDR3 here is CASSEDRGSYNSPLHF. In DNA form, the CDR3 reads TGTGCCAGCAGCGAGGACAGGGGCTCCTATAATTCACCCCTCCACTTT.

This clone was seen only a few times. The chain links TRBV7-9 to TRBJ1-2; D gene ambiguous. The CDR3 is 8 residues long. V lost 2 bases and J 11 bases, leaving 0 bases between the germline ends. The germline gives CDR1 SEHNR, CDR2 FQNEAQ (reference sequence). The CDR3 here is CASSLYTF. In nucleotides, the CDR3 is TGTGCCAGCAGCTTATACACCTTC.

The chain uses TRBV12-3 or TRBV12-4 and TRBJ1-1; 9 bases line up with TRBD1. The CDR3 sequence is 15 residues long. V shed 7 bases and J 0 bases; nucleotides not matched to a gene: 6. The CDR3 coding sequence is TGTGCCAGCAACCAGGACAGGGGCATGAACACTGAAGCTTTCTTT. This encodes CASNQDRGMNTEAFF.

This sequence joins TRBV11-2 and TRBJ2-1; 11 nucleotides line up with TRBD2. Trimming removed 3 bases from V and 4 bases from J; junction bases left unmatched: 2. The germline V gene has CDR1 SGHAT and CDR2 FQNNGV. The CDR3 runs to 15 residues. CDR3 region: CASSFLAGGYNEQFF. CDR3 coding DNA: TGTGCCAGCAGCTTCCTAGCGGGAGGTTACAATGAGCAGTTCTTC.

This clone was observed a handful of times. The chain has TRBV24-1 and TRBJ2-7; D unclear. In germline, CDR1 is KGHDR, CDR2 SFDVKD. The CDR3 is 13 residues long. V was trimmed by 4 bases and J by 8 bases, leaving 14 bases between them. The CDR3 coding sequence is TGTGCCACCAGTGACCCCCCCGTAAACAAGCAGTACTTC. Residues: CATSDPPVNKQYF.

The chain recombines TRBV5-1 with TRBJ1-1; TRBD1 is a possible D gene (6 bases). In germline, CDR1 is SGHRS, CDR2 YFSETQ. Between the trimmed V and J ends, which lost 0 bases and 5 bases, there was a span of 11 bases. The CDR3 is 14 residues long. The CDR3 reads CASSLAGAGTEAFF. In DNA, the CDR3 is TGCGCCAGCAGCTTGGCAGGGGCGGGAACTGAAGCTTTCTTT.

The chain joins TRBV19 to TRBJ2-7, with 9 bases aligning to TRBD2. The ends lost 8 bases at V and 3 bases at J; junction bases unmatched: 8. Germline assignment: CDR1 LNHDA and CDR2 SQIVND (reference sequence). This CDR3 region has 14 residues. The CDR3 DNA reads TGTGCCAGTGCCGCGGGGGGGACTTTCTACGAGCAGTACTTC. Translating gives CASAAGGTFYEQYF.

The rearrangement joins TRBV20-1 to TRBJ2-1; 8 nucleotides line up with TRBD2. Trimming removed 0 bases from V and 4 bases from J; junction bases left unmatched: 5. The CDR3 runs 15 residues. Germline CDR1 reads DFQATT; CDR2 reads SNEGSKA (reference sequence). The CDR3: CSARDQLAGYNEQFF. In DNA, the CDR3 is TGCAGTGCTAGAGATCAGTTAGCGGGATACAATGAGCAGTTCTTC.